The entry below gives a single T cell receptor (beta chain) sequence along with its context. Antigen specificity is unknown. The entry originates in a study of CD8+ T cells in alopecia areata. Study in general: Oral tofacitinib, 5 to 10 mg twice daily, was given in an open-label trial. Overall study results and limits: Lesional scalp exceeded normal scalp in clonality, especially in alopecia totalis/universalis.

Sequencing templates came from extracted RNA that was reverse transcribed into cDNA. Sequencing was performed with immunoSEQ multiplex PCR; in TCRdb, only in-frame clones are kept and a portion is missing. Of 95,000 to 100,000 clones in the sample, roughly 56% were seen once. CDR3 length: 11 amino acids. The germline V and J ends were trimmed by 2 bases and 6 bases, with 4 bases remaining between them. CDR1 and CDR2 (germline): GTSNPN, SVGIG (reference sequence). Sample treatment: oral pan-JAK inhibitor, 5-10 mg twice daily. The investigators collected lesional scalp punch biopsies and peripheral blood from alopecia areata patients.

Sequenced material: CD8+ T cells sorted from blood, taken between weeks 55 and 65, from a patient treated with tofacitinib. This chain joins TRBV30 and TRBJ2-2; D not certain. This TCR derives from a human donor with alopecia areata. CDR3 sequence reads: CAWSRSGELFF. CDR3 sequence (DNA): TGTGCCTGGAGTAGGTCCGGGGAGCTGTTTTTT.